A single sample gave rise to the 25 T cell receptor beta chains below, sequenced in a study of blood T cell repertoires in COVID-19. Using immunoSEQ multiplex PCR, the repertoire was profiled, and TCRdb retains in-frame clones only, with some absent. The sample has around 140,000 clones; roughly 90% are singletons. The sequencing sample was made of peripheral blood. The origin of the receptors is a man between 70 and 80 years old with active COVID-19.

This clone was detected a few times. The chain's CDR3 is CASSPGTSGIRYEQYF. CDR3 nucleotide sequence: TGTGCCAGCAGTCCGGGGACTAGCGGGATCAGGTACGAGCAGTACTTC. The chain is built from TRBV6-2 or TRBV6-3 and TRBJ2-7; 13 bases fit TRBD2. CDR1 is MNHEY, CDR2 SVGEGT, per germline. CDR3 length: 16 residues. Trimming at V came to 5 bases and at J to 4 bases, leaving 8 bases not matched to a gene.

V gene TRBV4-3 combines with J gene TRBJ2-7; 7 nucleotides align to TRBD2. From germline, CDR1 is LGHNA and CDR2 YSLEER. V gave up 0 bases and J gave up 4 bases; unmatched junction bases: 3. This CDR3 has 14 amino acids. The CDR3 DNA reads as TGCGCCAGCAGCCAAGATTCTAGCGGTTACGAGCAGTACTTC. It encodes CASSQDSSGYEQYF.

This clone was seen a single time. The chain uses TRBV7-9 and TRBJ2-7; 11 bases match TRBD1. The germline gives CDR1 SEHNR, CDR2 FQNEAQ (reference sequence). This CDR3 has 15 residues. Germline trimming cut 4 bases from V and 5 bases from J; bases unmatched to any gene: 7. The CDR3 protein is CASSSTGQGANEQYF. CDR3 DNA: TGTGCCAGCAGCTCCACAGGACAGGGGGCGAACGAGCAGTACTTC.

The chain couples TRBV5-1 to TRBJ1-1; D gene unclear. This CDR3 is built from 15 residues. The ends were cut back, 0 bases at V and 0 bases at J, with 9 bases in the middle. Germline CDR1 is SGHRS and CDR2 is YFSETQ. The CDR3 reads CASSLGAGLNTEAFF. The CDR3, as DNA: TGCGCCAGCAGCTTGGGGGCAGGCCTGAACACTGAAGCTTTCTTT.

As concerns this clone: The junction departs from the called germline gene at one end, perhaps through a read error. This chain links TRBV12-3 or TRBV12-4 with TRBJ2-7; 9 bases fit TRBD1. CDR3 size: 12 residues. Written as DNA, the CDR3 is TGTGCCAGCAGTTTAGCGCTAACAGGACAGGGGTTC. Translated: CASSLALTGQGF.

J is TRBJ2-1 and V is TRBV19; 9 positions match TRBD1. Germline V gives CDR1 LNHDA, CDR2 SQIVND (reference sequence). The CDR3 spans 14 residues. Trimming removed 2 bases from V and 7 bases from J; junction bases left unmatched: 3. CDR3 sequence (DNA): TGTGCCAGTAGTATACGGGACAGGGATAATGAGCAGTTCTTC. It is translated as CASSIRDRDNEQFF.

V and J are TRBV6-6 and TRBJ1-2; 12 nucleotides align to TRBD1. From germline, CDR1 is MNHNY and CDR2 SVGAGI (reference sequence). J lost 3 bases, V lost 5 bases, and 10 bases had no gene match. There are 17 residues in the CDR3. The CDR3 DNA sequence: TGTGCCAGCAGTCAGGGGGGGACAGGGGGCGCCGACTATGGCTACACCTTC. It specifies CASSQGGTGGADYGYTF.

The rearrangement joins TRBV27 to TRBJ1-1; D is undetermined. Per germline, CDR1 MNHEY and CDR2 SMNVEV (reference sequence). V was trimmed by 4 bases and J by 1 base, leaving 7 bases between them. The CDR3 is 13 residues long. CDR3 coding DNA: TGTGCCAGCAGTTCTGACACGAACACTGAAGCTTTCTTT. This translates into CASSSDTNTEAFF.

The J gene is TRBJ2-2, the V gene TRBV7-6; TRBD1 might be the D (6 bases). The ends were cut back, 6 bases at V and 1 base at J, with 12 bases in the middle. CDR3 size: 15 residues. CDR1 and CDR2 (germline): SGHVS, FNYEAQ. CDR3 sequence reads: CASSKNRENTGELFF. The CDR3 region has the DNA TGTGCCAGCAGTAAAAACAGGGAGAACACCGGGGAGCTGTTTTTT.

J is TRBJ2-7 and V is TRBV28, with a weak D call TRBD2 (6 bases). V was shortened by 5 bases and J by 1 base, with 15 bases between the two germline ends. The CDR3 loop spans 15 amino acids. The germline V gene has CDR1 MDHEN and CDR2 SYDVKM. In DNA, the CDR3 is TGTGCCAGCAGTCCTGGATCGGGAGAATCCTACGAGCAGTACTTC. Protein: CASSPGSGESYEQYF.

V usage is TRBV30 and J usage is TRBJ1-4; D call uncertain. In germline, CDR1 is GTSNPN, CDR2 SVGIG (reference sequence). This CDR3 spans 13 amino acids. With 2 bases removed from V and 5 bases from J, the gap between germline ends came to 9 bases. The CDR3 DNA reads as TGTGCCTGGAGTTCGGGTCTGAATGAAAAACTGTTTTTT. It is translated as CAWSSGLNEKLFF.

The CDR3 nucleotides are TGTGCCAGCAGTTACAAAGGCGGGCCCACAGATACGCAGTATTTT. Encoded protein: CASSYKGGPTDTQYF. This sequence joins TRBV6-2 or TRBV6-3 and TRBJ2-3; TRBD2 is a possible D gene (5 bases). CDR3 size: 15 residues. Between the trimmed V and J ends, which lost 2 bases and 2 bases, there was a span of 11 bases. Germline V CDR1 and CDR2: MNHEY, SVGEGT.

The V and J genes are TRBV19 and TRBJ2-5, with TRBD1 matching over 9 bases. The length of the CDR3 is 16 residues. The V segment lost 5 bases and the J segment 5 bases; nucleotides outside the gene matches: 12. The germline V gene encodes CDR1 LNHDA and CDR2 SQIVND (reference sequence). The CDR3 nucleotides read TGTGCCAGTAGTCCCTGGACAGGGGAAGGTGGGGAGACCCAGTACTTC. It yields the protein CASSPWTGEGGETQYF. The whole variable domain, filled in from reference TRBV19 and TRBJ2-5, reads DGGITQSPKYLFRKEGQNVTLSCEQNLNHDAMYWYRQDPGQGLRLIYYSQIVNDFQKGDIAEGYSVSREKKESFPLTVTSAQKNPTAFYLCASSPWTGEGGETQYFGPGTRLLVL.

V gene TRBV3-1 (or the pseudogene TRBV3-2) combines with J gene TRBJ1-2; 9 positions agree with TRBD1. Per the germline V gene, CDR1 is LGHDT and CDR2 is YNNKEL (reference sequence). The CDR3 length is 14 residues. The V gene end was trimmed by 2 bases and the J gene end by 3 bases; junction bases not matched to a gene: 1. Here the CDR3 DNA reads TGTGCCAGCAGCCAACGGGACAGGGACTATGGCTACACCTTC. Translation: CASSQRDRDYGYTF.

CDR3 bases: TGTGCCAGCTCACCACCTTTCCGACTAGCGGGTGAGCACACCGGGGAGCTGTTTTTT. Amino acids: CASSPPFRLAGEHTGELFF. The chain is built from TRBV18 and TRBJ2-2; 10 nucleotides agree with TRBD2. The CDR3 is 19 amino acids. After removal of 0 bases from V and 3 bases from J, the junction contained 10 bases not matched to a gene. Germline V gene data show CDR1 as KGHSH and CDR2 as LQKENI.

The rearrangement links TRBV3-1 (or the pseudogene TRBV3-2) to TRBJ2-1, with D possibly being TRBD2 (6 bases). The CDR3 runs 16 residues. Germline V gene data show CDR1 as LGHDT and CDR2 as YNNKEL (reference sequence). V lost 2 bases and J lost 4, with 15 bases in between. The CDR3 bases are TGTGCCAGCAGCCAAACTGGGGGGTGGAGATACAATGAGCAGTTCTTC. Translation: CASSQTGGWRYNEQFF.

The genes are TRBV14 and TRBJ2-3; D is perhaps TRBD1 (6 bases). Per the germline V gene, CDR1 is SGHDN and CDR2 is FVKESK. The CDR3 is made up of 16 amino acids. V gave up 4 bases and J gave up 4 bases, with 18 bases separating them. CDR3: CASSPLGAAWADTQYF. The CDR3 DNA is TGTGCCAGCAGCCCCTTGGGGGCGGCCTGGGCAGATACGCAGTATTTT.

The gene calls are TRBV7-9 and TRBJ2-5, with D possibly being TRBD1 (6 bases). Germline assignment: CDR1 SEHNR and CDR2 FQNEAQ (reference sequence). V shed 3 bases and J shed 5 bases, with 16 bases lying between them. This CDR3 comprises 15 residues. The CDR3 reads CASSLGAGQGETQYF. The CDR3 region has the DNA TGTGCCAGCAGCTTGGGGGCGGGCCAAGGCGAGACCCAGTACTTC.

This rearrangement joins TRBV30 to TRBJ2-7; the match to TRBD1 covers 9 bases. There are 14 residues in the CDR3. Per the germline V gene, CDR1 is GTSNPN and CDR2 is SVGIG (reference sequence). The ends lost 3 bases at V and 3 bases at J; junction bases unmatched: 6. CDR3 bases: TGTGCCTGGAGCCCGGGGACAGGGTACTACGAGCAGTACTTC. Translation: CAWSPGTGYYEQYF.

V gene TRBV2 combines with J gene TRBJ2-2; 9 nucleotides line up with TRBD1. Losses at the gene ends were 6 bases for V and 7 bases for J; bases not matched to a gene: 3. The CDR3 covers 13 residues. Germline assignment: CDR1 SNHLY and CDR2 FYNNEI. The CDR3 spells CASRHRGLGELFF. CDR3 DNA: TGTGCCAGCAGACACAGGGGGCTCGGGGAGCTGTTTTTT.

This rearrangement joins TRBV29-1 to TRBJ2-5; D might be TRBD2 (6 bases). From germline, CDR1 is SQVTM and CDR2 ANQGSEA. The length of the CDR3 is 14 residues. V dropped 4 bases and J dropped 2 bases, with 14 bases sitting between them. CDR3 sequence reads: CSVGGRFAQETQYF. CDR3 nucleotide sequence: TGCAGCGTTGGAGGGAGGTTCGCTCAAGAGACCCAGTACTTC.

The rearrangement joins TRBV28 to TRBJ2-7; the match to TRBD2 covers 14 bases. Germline V lookup: CDR1 MDHEN, CDR2 SYDVKM. CDR3 length equals 15 residues. The junction had 6 bases not matched to a gene; V was cut back by 2 bases and J by 9 bases. The CDR3 is CASSLGGLAGVGQYF. DNA of the CDR3: TGTGCCAGCAGTTTAGGGGGACTAGCGGGAGTCGGGCAGTACTTC.

This chain joins TRBV15 and TRBJ2-3; TRBD1 agrees at 7 bases. The CDR3 totals 15 residues. Germline CDR1 reads LNHNV; CDR2 reads YYDKDF (reference sequence). V shed 0 bases and J 5 bases; nucleotides not matched to a gene: 5. The CDR3 region is CATSREGTEGDTQYF. CDR3 nucleotide sequence: TGTGCCACCAGCAGAGAAGGGACAGAGGGAGATACGCAGTATTTT.

The rearrangement links TRBV5-1 to TRBJ1-4, with D tentatively TRBD1 (5 bases). Germline V gene lookup returns CDR1 SGHRS and CDR2 YFSETQ. The CDR3 totals 13 residues. V shed 3 bases and J shed 8 bases, with 11 bases lying between them. DNA of the CDR3: TGCGCCAGCAGCTGGGGGGGTACGGAAAAACTGTTTTTT. Translated: CASSWGGTEKLFF.

J is TRBJ2-1 and V is TRBV2; 10 bases are shared with TRBD1. After removal of 7 bases from V and 10 bases from J, the junction contained 4 bases not matched to a gene. Germline V CDR1 and CDR2: SNHLY, FYNNEI. The CDR3 is 12 amino acids. Here the CDR3 reads CASTGQGWEQFF. The DNA for the CDR3 is TGTGCCAGCACGGGACAGGGGTGGGAGCAGTTCTTC.